This T cell receptor (beta chain) was captured in a study of shared clonotypes between healthy human individuals. Study observations and caveats: For sorted subsets, rarefaction showed incomplete sequencing despite large depth. Memory subsets generally showed smaller estimated richness than naive subsets did.

Generated by immunoSEQ multiplex PCR, the TCRdb table keeps only in-frame clones and is missing some. Of a few million clones detected, about 92% appear once; the ten largest clones hold 0.11% to 0.15%. This CDR3 is built from 14 residues. Germline values: CDR1 MNHNS, CDR2 SASEGT. Deletions cut 4 bases from V and 3 bases from J, with 10 bases between. Worth noting for this clone: Its antigen is not known.

Donors comprised healthy HIV-negative adults lacking recent acute infections or vaccinations. Into CD45RA+ naive and CD45RA-negative memory subsets, the CD4+ cells were split. Sequenced: naive CD4+ T cells sorted from blood. Specified subset: CD45RA+ positively selected. The clonotype originates from a young man in good health. The chain employs TRBV6-1 and TRBJ1-5; no clear D gene. The CDR3 sequence is CASSGGIVNQPQHF. In DNA form, the CDR3 reads TGTGCCAGCAGTGGGGGTATAGTCAATCAGCCCCAGCATTTT.